The 23 T cell receptor beta chains below were found in one sample sequenced in a study of cytomegalovirus exposure and HLA in healthy donors. Use of 60 Vbeta and 13 Jbeta primers characterized the PCR. Generated by immunoSEQ multiplex PCR, the TCRdb table keeps only in-frame clones and is missing some. This sample has under 200,000 clones, with 65% to 90% found just once. The sample was PBMCs. These receptors originate from a male donor in good health and CMV-seronegative.

This chain joins TRBV5-1 and TRBJ2-2; TRBD1 is a possible D gene (6 bases). This CDR3 is built from 16 residues. Germline V CDR1 and CDR2: SGHRS, YFSETQ. Trimming left V 0 bases short and J 2 bases short, with 11 bases between. The DNA for the CDR3 is TGCGCCAGCAGCTTGGCCCCGGGACAAAACACCGGGGAGCTGTTTTTT. Amino acid sequence: CASSLAPGQNTGELFF.

The V and J genes are TRBV6-1 and TRBJ1-1; D remains unclear. V lost 2 bases and J lost 2, with 9 bases in between. Germline values: CDR1 MNHNS, CDR2 SASEGT. CDR3 size: 14 residues. The CDR3 here is CASSEPPGNTEAFF. The CDR3 nucleotides are TGTGCCAGCAGTGAACCGCCAGGAAACACTGAAGCTTTCTTT.

Here the CDR3 reads CSVATGQMEETQYF. DNA of the CDR3: TGCAGCGTTGCCACGGGACAGATGGAAGAGACCCAGTACTTC. This sequence joins TRBV29-1 and TRBJ2-5; 7 bases are a match to TRBD1. The CDR3 has 14 amino acids. V shed 4 bases, J shed 3 bases, and the junction held 8 bases outside the gene matches. From germline, CDR1 is SQVTM and CDR2 ANQGSEA.

The chain carries TRBV27 and TRBJ1-2, with 8 bases aligning to TRBD1. Germline lookup yields CDR1 MNHEY and CDR2 SMNVEV (reference sequence). The CDR3 runs 12 residues. Trimming cost V 4 bases and J 8 bases; bases outside gene matches: 3. DNA of the CDR3: TGTGCCAGCAGTTCGACAGGGGACGGCTACACCTTC. Translating it yields CASSSTGDGYTF.

CDR3 nucleotides: TGTGCCAGCTCACCCCGGGGACAGGGCGGGTACACTGAAGCTTTCTTT. Translation: CASSPRGQGGYTEAFF. The rearrangement joins TRBV18 to TRBJ1-1; TRBD1 agrees at 9 bases. The CDR3 has 16 amino acids. V was pared by 3 bases and J by 3 bases, with 8 bases of the junction left unmatched. Germline V CDR1 and CDR2: KGHSH, LQKENI.

The V gene is TRBV19, the J gene TRBJ1-2; no clear D. V lost 1 base to trimming and J lost 0 bases, with 15 bases between them. Germline V gives CDR1 LNHDA, CDR2 SQIVND (reference sequence). The length of the CDR3 is 17 residues. CDR3 sequence: CASSIGSRDSANYGYTF. The CDR3 DNA follows: TGTGCCAGTAGTATAGGGAGCCGGGATTCAGCTAACTATGGCTACACCTTC.

V is TRBV5-6 and J is TRBJ2-2; 12 bases line up with TRBD2. Per the germline V gene, CDR1 is SGHDT and CDR2 is YYEEEE. V lost 4 bases and J lost 4; bases outside the gene matches: 5. The CDR3 loop spans 16 amino acids. CDR3 DNA: TGTGCCAGCAGCCGTGGACTAGCGGGGAGCACCGGGGAGCTGTTTTTT. Protein: CASSRGLAGSTGELFF.

CDR3 in amino acids: CASTTGVSPLHF. The CDR3 DNA reads TGTGCCAGTACGACAGGCGTTTCACCCCTCCACTTT. This chain connects TRBV19 to TRBJ1-6, with D perhaps matching TRBD1 (6 bases). Between the trimmed V and J ends, which lost 7 bases and 9 bases, there was a span of 10 bases. Germline V gene data show CDR1 as LNHDA and CDR2 as SQIVND (reference sequence). This CDR3 comprises 12 residues.

The J gene is TRBJ1-1, the V gene TRBV5-1; D might be TRBD1 (5 bases). The CDR3 sequence is 15 residues long. CDR1 SGHRS and CDR2 YFSETQ come from the germline V gene. V lost 1 base and J 1 base, leaving 11 bases between the germline ends. The CDR3 protein is CASSLRIDRNTEAFF. The CDR3 DNA sequence: TGCGCCAGCAGCTTGCGGATTGACAGGAACACTGAAGCTTTCTTT.

The rearrangement uses TRBV11-2 and TRBJ1-2; D unclear. Deletions cut 3 bases from V and 8 bases from J, with 22 bases between. CDR1 and CDR2 (germline): SGHAT, FQNNGV. The CDR3 sequence is 16 residues long. CDR3: CASSFLRTSPEGGYTF. The DNA for the CDR3 is TGTGCCAGCAGCTTCCTCCGGACGTCCCCCGAGGGAGGCTACACCTTC.

This clone was seen just once. CDR3 nucleotide sequence: TGCGCCAGCAGCCCAGGACAGGGTTACAATGAGCAGTTCTTC. As protein: CASSPGQGYNEQFF. The rearrangement links TRBV5-1 to TRBJ2-1; the match to TRBD1 covers 8 bases. The CDR3 is 14 amino acids. V lost 4 bases and J lost 4; bases outside the gene matches: 4. CDR1 is SGHRS, CDR2 YFSETQ, per germline.

V usage is TRBV7-2 and J usage is TRBJ2-3; D may be TRBD2 (5 bases). Germline V gene lookup returns CDR1 SGHTA and CDR2 FQGNSA. V was trimmed by 5 bases and J by 6 bases, leaving 15 bases between them. This CDR3 contains 14 residues. CDR3 region: CASSLSRDGDTQYF. CDR3 sequence (DNA): TGTGCCAGCAGCCTAAGCCGGGATGGGGATACGCAGTATTTT.

This clone turned up a few times. The V call is TRBV11-2, the J call TRBJ2-7; D not certain. V shed 0 bases and J shed 10 bases, with 10 bases lying between them. CDR3 length equals 12 residues. From germline, CDR1 is SGHAT and CDR2 FQNNGV. CDR3 coding DNA: TGTGCCAGCAGCTTAGAGAGACACGTCCAGTACTTC. This codes for CASSLERHVQYF.

The V call is TRBV2, the J call TRBJ2-1; D ambiguous. CDR1 is SNHLY, CDR2 FYNNEI, per germline. Trimming cost V 11 bases and J 8 bases, with 16 bases left between them. The CDR3 runs to 12 residues. The CDR3 loop is CAVWAFGHEQFF. CDR3 DNA sequence: TGTGCCGTCTGGGCCTTTGGCCATGAGCAGTTCTTC.

This chain uses TRBV6-5 with TRBJ1-2, with D possibly matching TRBD1 (6 bases). V gave up 5 bases and J gave up 4 bases, with 17 bases separating them. The CDR3 runs to 15 residues. CDR1 is MNHEY, CDR2 SVGAGI, per germline. The CDR3 loop is CASSPPQGNGYGYTF. DNA for the CDR3: TGTGCCAGCAGTCCCCCCCAGGGGAATGGCTATGGCTACACCTTC.

The CDR3 loop is CASEQGSGEKLFF. The DNA of the CDR3 is TGTGCCAGCGAGCAGGGGAGTGGTGAAAAACTGTTTTTT. The rearrangement uses TRBV7-2 and TRBJ1-4; TRBD1 is a possible D gene (6 bases). The CDR3 extends over 13 amino acids. CDR1 and CDR2 from the germline V gene are SGHTA and FQGNSA. Trimming removed 8 bases at V and 7 bases at J, with 14 bases between.

The chain recombines TRBV12-5 with TRBJ2-5; D is ambiguous. TRBJ2-7 explains the end of the DNA better; the J call may be wrong. This CDR3 spans 13 amino acids. CDR1 and CDR2 (germline): LGHNT, FRNRAP. The CDR3 here is CASGPLHSHEQYF. CDR3 in DNA: TGTGCTAGTGGCCCCCTACATAGCCACGAGCAGTACTTC.

This rearrangement joins TRBV10-2 to TRBJ1-3; a possible D gene is TRBD1 (5 bases). The CDR3 contains 15 residues. The germline V and J ends were trimmed by 6 bases and 4 bases, with 16 bases remaining between them. CDR1 WSHSY and CDR2 SAAADI come from the germline V gene. The CDR3 loop reads CASSPGGTGGNTIYF. The CDR3 DNA reads as TGCGCCAGCAGCCCGGGGGGGACCGGAGGAAACACCATATATTTT.

This chain connects TRBV5-6 to TRBJ2-3, with 9 bases matching TRBD2. The ends lost 7 bases at V and 2 bases at J; junction bases unmatched: 8. CDR1 is SGHDT and CDR2 is YYEEEE in the germline V gene. The CDR3 sequence is 15 residues long. CDR3 amino acids: CASGQAGGVTDTQYF. In DNA form, the CDR3 reads TGTGCCAGCGGTCAAGCGGGGGGCGTCACAGATACGCAGTATTTT.

This rearrangement joins TRBV6-1 to TRBJ2-7, with 7 bases aligning to TRBD2. Germline CDR1 and CDR2: MNHNS and SASEGT. CDR3 length equals 15 residues. J lost 0 bases, V lost 4 bases, and 6 bases had no gene match. The CDR3 protein is CASSVLGGISYEQYF. CDR3 in DNA: TGTGCCAGCAGTGTTTTGGGAGGGATCTCCTACGAGCAGTACTTC.

J is TRBJ1-1 and V is TRBV30; 7 nucleotides agree with TRBD1. V lost 4 bases to trimming and J lost 5 bases; unmatched junction nucleotides: 7. The CDR3 has 13 amino acids. The germline V gene has CDR1 GTSNPN and CDR2 SVGIG (reference sequence). CDR3 residues: CAWKRGLGTEAFF. The CDR3 DNA reads TGTGCCTGGAAGAGGGGGCTGGGGACTGAAGCTTTCTTT.

J is TRBJ1-2 and V is TRBV6-5, with D unclear. The CDR3 extends over 13 amino acids. Trimming cost V 4 bases and J 2 bases, with 8 bases left between them. Germline-derived CDR1 and CDR2 are MNHEY and SVGAGI. CDR3 sequence (DNA): TGTGCCAGCAGTTTGCGGGGAAACTATGGCTACACCTTC. This translates into CASSLRGNYGYTF.

On this clone itself: Other DNA sequences in this sample translate to the same CDR3. The chain couples TRBV5-6 to TRBJ1-2; 7 nucleotides agree with TRBD1. Per the germline V gene, CDR1 is SGHDT and CDR2 is YYEEEE. The CDR3 length is 15 residues. The ends lost 2 bases at V and 0 bases at J; junction bases unmatched: 4. The CDR3 sequence is CASSFRDRPNYGYTF. The CDR3 coding sequence is TGTGCCAGCAGCTTCCGGGACAGACCTAACTATGGCTACACCTTC.